This T cell receptor (beta chain) appears in the sequencing data of a study of cytomegalovirus exposure and HLA in healthy donors. Use of 60 Vbeta and 13 Jbeta primers characterized the PCR. The method was immunoSEQ multiplex PCR; TCRdb's version includes in-frame clones alone and lacks a portion of them. Of 130,000 to 150,000 clones in the sample, about 80% were seen once. V was cut by 4 bases and J by 7 bases, with 16 bases left in between. The germline V gene encodes CDR1 GTSNPN and CDR2 SVGIG (reference sequence). The CDR3 contains 13 residues. The receptor was isolated from a man aged 40-50 years in good health and CMV-seropositive. The sequencing input was PBMCs. V and J are TRBV30 and TRBJ1-2, with D hard to call. CDR3 DNA: TGTGCCTGGACTCACACCCCTCAAGTTGGCTACACCTTC. It translates to CAWTHTPQVGYTF.